This paragraph reports one TCR beta chain. Antigen: not known. Alongside a J-beta primer mix, a sample-barcoded 5' primer served in a second PCR lasting about 7 to 11 cycles. The template-switch adaptor, which had 12 random nucleotides, put a tag on each cDNA molecule. TCRdb reanalysed the 5' RACE reads using MiXCR and keeps one entry per CDR3 protein. The table has fewer than 2 million distinct CDR3 sequences, about two fifths seen once. The data belong to a study of blood T cells in healthy people across ages. Study-level findings and limits: Measured against age, TCR beta diversity per million T cells decreased in a roughly linear manner.

The germline CDR1 and CDR2 sequences are MDHEN and SYDVKM. The CDR3 has 12 amino acids. The ends were cut back, 10 bases at V and 7 bases at J, with 17 bases in the middle. The receptor was isolated from a human donor in good health. The specimen sequenced was blood. This chain links TRBV28 with TRBJ2-7, with D perhaps matching TRBD1 or TRBD2 (5 bases each). The CDR3 nucleotides are TGTGCCACCCGGGACCCACGGGAAGAGCAGTACTTC. Translating gives CATRDPREEQYF.